This entry is about one TCR beta chain. In the study's own analysis: Amplification with reference gene primers provided the estimates of nucleated cell counts. The data were produced by immunoSEQ multiplex PCR, yet TCRdb's version contains in-frame clones alone and is incomplete. V and J calls and clone size come straight from that table; D and trimming were deduced from the DNA. The sample holds under 400,000 clones; 85% to 90% are singletons and the top ten take over 0.9%. Cohorts were determined from participant-reported clinical history. The record originates from a study of blood T cell repertoires in COVID-19. For the study at large: COVID-19 samples collected from the United States, Italy and Spain covered acute and convalescent phases. Sources were T cells, B-cell-depleted T cells, or PBMCs; the material itself was cDNA or gDNA.

Trimming left V 5 bases short and J 0 bases short, with 19 bases between. The length of the CDR3 is 18 residues. In germline, CDR1 is SGHTA, CDR2 FQGTGA. The sequence was obtained from a woman under 40 who had been exposed to COVID-19. The sequencing input was PBMCs or T cells enriched from blood (not recorded which). The J gene is TRBJ2-2, the V gene TRBV7-3; tentatively, D is TRBD1 (6 bases). The CDR3, as DNA: TGTGCCAGCAGCCCCGGACAGCCCCTTGGTCCGAACACCGGGGAGCTGTTTTTT. This codes for CASSPGQPLGPNTGELFF.